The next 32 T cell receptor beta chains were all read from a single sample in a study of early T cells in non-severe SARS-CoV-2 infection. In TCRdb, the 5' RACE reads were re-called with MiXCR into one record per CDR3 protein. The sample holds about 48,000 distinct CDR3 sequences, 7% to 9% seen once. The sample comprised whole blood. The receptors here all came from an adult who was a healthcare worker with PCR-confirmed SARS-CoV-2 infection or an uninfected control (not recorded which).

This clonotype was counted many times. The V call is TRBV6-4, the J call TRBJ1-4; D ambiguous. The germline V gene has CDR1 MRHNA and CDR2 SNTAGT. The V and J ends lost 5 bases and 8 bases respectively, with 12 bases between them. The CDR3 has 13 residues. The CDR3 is CASSTQIGEKLFF. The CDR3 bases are TGTGCCAGCAGTACCCAGATAGGCGAAAAACTGTTTTTT.

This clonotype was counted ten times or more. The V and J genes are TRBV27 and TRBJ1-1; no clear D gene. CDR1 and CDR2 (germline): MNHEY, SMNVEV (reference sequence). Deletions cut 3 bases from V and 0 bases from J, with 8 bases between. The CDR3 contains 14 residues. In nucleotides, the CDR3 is TGTGCCAGCAGTTTTCAGTACATGAACACTGAAGCTTTCTTT. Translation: CASSFQYMNTEAFF.

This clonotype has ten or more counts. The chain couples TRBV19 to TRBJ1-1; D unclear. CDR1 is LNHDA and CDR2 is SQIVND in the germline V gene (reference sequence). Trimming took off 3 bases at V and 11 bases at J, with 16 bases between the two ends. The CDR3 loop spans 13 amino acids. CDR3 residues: CASSIGLWAGAFF. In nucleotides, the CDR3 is TGTGCCAGTAGTATCGGGTTGTGGGCTGGGGCTTTCTTT.

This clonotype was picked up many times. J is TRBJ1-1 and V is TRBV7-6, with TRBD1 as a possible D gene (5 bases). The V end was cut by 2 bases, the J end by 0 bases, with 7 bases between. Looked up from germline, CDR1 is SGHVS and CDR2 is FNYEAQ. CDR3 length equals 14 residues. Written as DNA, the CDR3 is TGTGCCAGCAGCTTATGGGGCCTGAACACTGAAGCTTTCTTT. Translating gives CASSLWGLNTEAFF. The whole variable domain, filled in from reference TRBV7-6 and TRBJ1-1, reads GAGVSQSPRYKVTKRGQDVALRCDPISGHVSLYWYRQALGQGPEFLTYFNYEAQQDKSGLPNDRFSAERPEGSISTLTIQRTEQRDSAMYRCASSLWGLNTEAFFGQGTRLTVV.

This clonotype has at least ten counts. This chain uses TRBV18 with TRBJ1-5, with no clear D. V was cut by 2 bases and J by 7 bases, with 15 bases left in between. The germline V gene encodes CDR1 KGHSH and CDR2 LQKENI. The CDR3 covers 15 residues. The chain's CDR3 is CASSPNRAQSQPQHF. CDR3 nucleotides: TGTGCCAGCTCACCAAACCGGGCCCAGAGCCAGCCCCAGCATTTT.

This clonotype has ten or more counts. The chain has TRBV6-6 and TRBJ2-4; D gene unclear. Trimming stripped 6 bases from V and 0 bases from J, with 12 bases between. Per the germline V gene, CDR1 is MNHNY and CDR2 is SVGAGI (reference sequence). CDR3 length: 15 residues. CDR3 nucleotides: TGTGCCAGCAGCTCCGTGGCTGTAGCCAAAAACATTCAGTACTTC. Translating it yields CASSSVAVAKNIQYF.

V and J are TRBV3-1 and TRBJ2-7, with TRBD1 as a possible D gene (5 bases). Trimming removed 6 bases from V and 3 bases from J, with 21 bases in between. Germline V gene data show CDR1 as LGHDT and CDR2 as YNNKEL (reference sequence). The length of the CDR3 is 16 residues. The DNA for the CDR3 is TGTGCCAGCAGTATTATCTATGGGGCAGATCGCTACGAGCAGTACTTC. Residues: CASSIIYGADRYEQYF.

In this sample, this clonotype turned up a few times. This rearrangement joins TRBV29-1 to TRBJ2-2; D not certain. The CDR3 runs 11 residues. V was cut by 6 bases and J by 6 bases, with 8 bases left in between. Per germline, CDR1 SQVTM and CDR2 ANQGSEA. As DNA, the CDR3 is TGCAGCGTACCGGGCCCCGGGGAGCTGTTTTTT. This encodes CSVPGPGELFF.

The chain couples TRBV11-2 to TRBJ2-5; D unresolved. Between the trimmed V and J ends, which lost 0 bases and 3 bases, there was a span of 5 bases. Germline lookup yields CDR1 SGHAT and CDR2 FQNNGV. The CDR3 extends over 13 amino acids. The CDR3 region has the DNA TGTGCCAGCAGCTTAGATCGTAAAGAGACCCAGTACTTC. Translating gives CASSLDRKETQYF. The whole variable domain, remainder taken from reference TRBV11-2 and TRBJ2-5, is EAGVAQSPRYKIIEKRQSVAFWCNPISGHATLYWYQQILGQGPKLLIQFQNNGVVDDSQLPKDRFSAERLKGVDSTLKIQPAKLEDSAVYLCASSLDRKETQYFGPGTRLLVL.

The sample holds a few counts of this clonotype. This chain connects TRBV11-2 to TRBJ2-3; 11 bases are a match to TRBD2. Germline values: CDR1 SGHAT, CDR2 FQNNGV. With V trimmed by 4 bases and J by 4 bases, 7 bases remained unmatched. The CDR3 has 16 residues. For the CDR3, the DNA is TGTGCCAGCAGCTCCTTAGCGGGGGGGCTGCCAGATACGCAGTATTTT. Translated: CASSSLAGGLPDTQYF.

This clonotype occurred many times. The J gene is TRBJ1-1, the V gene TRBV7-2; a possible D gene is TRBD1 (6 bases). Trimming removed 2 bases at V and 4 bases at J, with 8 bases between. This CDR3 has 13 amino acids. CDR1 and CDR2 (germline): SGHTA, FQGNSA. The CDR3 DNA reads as TGTGCCAGCAGCTTATCCAGGGGCACTGAAGCTTTCTTT. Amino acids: CASSLSRGTEAFF. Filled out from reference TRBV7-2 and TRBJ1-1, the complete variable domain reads GAGVSQSPSNKVTEKGKDVELRCDPISGHTALYWYRQSLGQGLEFLIYFQGNSAPDKSGLPSDRFSAERTGGSVSTLTIQRTQQEDSAVYLCASSLSRGTEAFFGQGTRLTVV.

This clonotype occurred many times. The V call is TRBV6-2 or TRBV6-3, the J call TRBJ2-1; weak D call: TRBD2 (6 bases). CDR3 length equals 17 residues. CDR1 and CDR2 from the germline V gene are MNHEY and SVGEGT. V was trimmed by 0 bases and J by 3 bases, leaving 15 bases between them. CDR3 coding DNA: TGTGCCAGCAGTTACTCGACAGACGGGACTGTCTACAATGAGCAGTTCTTC. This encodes CASSYSTDGTVYNEQFF.

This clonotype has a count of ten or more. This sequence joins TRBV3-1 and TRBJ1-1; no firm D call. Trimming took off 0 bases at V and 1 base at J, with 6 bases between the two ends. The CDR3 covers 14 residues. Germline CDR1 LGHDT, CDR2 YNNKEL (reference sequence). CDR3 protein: CASSQDWGNTEAFF. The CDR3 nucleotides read TGTGCCAGCAGCCAAGATTGGGGGAACACTGAAGCTTTCTTT.

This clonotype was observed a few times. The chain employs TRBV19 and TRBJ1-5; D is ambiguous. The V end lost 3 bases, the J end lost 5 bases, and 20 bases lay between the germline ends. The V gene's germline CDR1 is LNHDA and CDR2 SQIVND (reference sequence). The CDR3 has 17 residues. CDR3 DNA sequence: TGTGCCAGTAGTATTTTATCCGGCGCCCAAGTTCATCAGCCCCAGCATTTT. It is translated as CASSILSGAQVHQPQHF.

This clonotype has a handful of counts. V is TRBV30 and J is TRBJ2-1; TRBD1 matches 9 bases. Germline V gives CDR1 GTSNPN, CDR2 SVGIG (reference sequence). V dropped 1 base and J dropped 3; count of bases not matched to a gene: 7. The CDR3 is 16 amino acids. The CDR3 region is CAWSGTNRGLYNEQFF. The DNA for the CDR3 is TGTGCCTGGAGTGGAACAAACAGGGGGCTCTACAATGAGCAGTTCTTC.

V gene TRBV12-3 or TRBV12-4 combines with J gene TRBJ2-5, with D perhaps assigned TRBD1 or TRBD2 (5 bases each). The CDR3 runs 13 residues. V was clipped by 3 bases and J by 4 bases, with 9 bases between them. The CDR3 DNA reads TGTGCCAGCAGTTTGTCAGGGAGAGAGACCCAGTACTTC. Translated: CASSLSGRETQYF.

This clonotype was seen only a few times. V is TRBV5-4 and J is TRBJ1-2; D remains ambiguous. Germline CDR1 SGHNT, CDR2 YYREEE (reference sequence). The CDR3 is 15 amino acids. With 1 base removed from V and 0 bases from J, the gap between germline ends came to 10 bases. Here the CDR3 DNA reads TGTGCCAGCAGCTTGTCTCCAGCGCCTAACTATGGCTACACCTTC. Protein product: CASSLSPAPNYGYTF.

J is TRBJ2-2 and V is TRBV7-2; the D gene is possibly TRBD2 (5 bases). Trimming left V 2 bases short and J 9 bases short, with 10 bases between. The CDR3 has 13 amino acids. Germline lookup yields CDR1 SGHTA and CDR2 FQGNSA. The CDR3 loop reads CASSLHGIRELFF. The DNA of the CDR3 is TGTGCCAGCAGCTTACACGGGATCCGGGAGCTGTTTTTT.

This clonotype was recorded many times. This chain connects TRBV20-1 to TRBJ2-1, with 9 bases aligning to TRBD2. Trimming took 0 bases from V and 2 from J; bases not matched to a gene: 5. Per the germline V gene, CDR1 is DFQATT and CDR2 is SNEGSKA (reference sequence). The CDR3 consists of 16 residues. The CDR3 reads CSARDQGGGAYNEQFF. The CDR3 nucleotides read TGCAGTGCTAGAGATCAAGGCGGGGGGGCCTACAATGAGCAGTTCTTC.

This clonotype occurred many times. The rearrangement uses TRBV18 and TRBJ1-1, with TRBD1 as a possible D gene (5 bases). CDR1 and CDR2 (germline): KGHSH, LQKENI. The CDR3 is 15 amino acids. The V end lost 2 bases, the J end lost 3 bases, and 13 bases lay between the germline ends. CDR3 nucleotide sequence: TGTGCCAGCTCACCAAGGGACCGGCAGCACACTGAAGCTTTCTTT. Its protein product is CASSPRDRQHTEAFF.

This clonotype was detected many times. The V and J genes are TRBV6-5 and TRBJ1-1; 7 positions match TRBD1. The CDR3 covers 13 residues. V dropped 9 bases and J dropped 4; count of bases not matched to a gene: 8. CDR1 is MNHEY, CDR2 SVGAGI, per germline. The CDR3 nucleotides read TGTGCCAGTAATAAACAGGGGAGCACTGAAGCTTTCTTT. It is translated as CASNKQGSTEAFF.

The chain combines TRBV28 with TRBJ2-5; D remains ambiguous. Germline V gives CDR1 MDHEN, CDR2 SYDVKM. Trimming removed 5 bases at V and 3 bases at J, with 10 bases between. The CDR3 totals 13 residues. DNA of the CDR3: TGTGCCAGCAGTAGATCGGCGGAAGAGACCCAGTACTTC. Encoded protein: CASSRSAEETQYF.

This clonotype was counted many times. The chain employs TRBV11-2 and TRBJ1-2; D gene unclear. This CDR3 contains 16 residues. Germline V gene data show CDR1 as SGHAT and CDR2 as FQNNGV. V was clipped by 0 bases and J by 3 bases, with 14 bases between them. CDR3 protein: CASSLDAGDFYYGYTF. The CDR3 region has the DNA TGTGCCAGCAGCTTAGATGCCGGCGACTTCTACTATGGCTACACCTTC.

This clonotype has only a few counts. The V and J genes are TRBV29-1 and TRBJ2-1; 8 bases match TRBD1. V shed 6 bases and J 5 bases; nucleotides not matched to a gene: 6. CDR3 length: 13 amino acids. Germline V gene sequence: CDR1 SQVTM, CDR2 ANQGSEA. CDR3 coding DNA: TGCAGCGTCGGCCGGACAGGGAACAATGAGCAGTTCTTC. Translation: CSVGRTGNNEQFF.

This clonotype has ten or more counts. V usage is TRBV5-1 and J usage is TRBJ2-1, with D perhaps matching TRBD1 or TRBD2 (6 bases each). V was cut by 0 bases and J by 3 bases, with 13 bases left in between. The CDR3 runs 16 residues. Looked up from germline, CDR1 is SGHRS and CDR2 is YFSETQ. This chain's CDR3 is CASSLDPRGGYNEQFF. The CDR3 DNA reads TGCGCCAGCAGCTTGGACCCCAGGGGAGGCTACAATGAGCAGTTCTTC.

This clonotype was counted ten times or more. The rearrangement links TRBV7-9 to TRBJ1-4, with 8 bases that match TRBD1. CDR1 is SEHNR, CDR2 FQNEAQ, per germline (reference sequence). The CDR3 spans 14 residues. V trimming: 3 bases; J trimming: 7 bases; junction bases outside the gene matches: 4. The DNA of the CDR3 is TGTGCCAGCAGCTTCGGACAGGGCGCTGAAAAACTGTTTTTT. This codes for CASSFGQGAEKLFF. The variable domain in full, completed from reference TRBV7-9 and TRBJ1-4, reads DTGVSQNPRHKITKRGQNVTFRCDPISEHNRLYWYRQTLGQGPEFLTYFQNEAQLEKSRLLSDRFSAERPKGSFSTLEIQRTEQGDSAMYLCASSFGQGAEKLFFGSGTQLSVL.

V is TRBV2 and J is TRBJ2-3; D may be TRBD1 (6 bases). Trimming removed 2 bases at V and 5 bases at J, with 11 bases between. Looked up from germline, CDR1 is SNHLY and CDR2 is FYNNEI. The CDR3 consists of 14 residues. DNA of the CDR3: TGTGCCAGCAGTGAATTGGGGGCATTAGATACGCAGTATTTT. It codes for CASSELGALDTQYF. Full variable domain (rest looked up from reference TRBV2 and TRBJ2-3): EPEVTQTPSHQVTQMGQEVILRCVPISNHLYFYWYRQILGQKVEFLVSFYNNEISEKSEIFDDQFSVERPDGSNFTLKIRSTKLEDSAMYFCASSELGALDTQYFGPGTRLTVL.

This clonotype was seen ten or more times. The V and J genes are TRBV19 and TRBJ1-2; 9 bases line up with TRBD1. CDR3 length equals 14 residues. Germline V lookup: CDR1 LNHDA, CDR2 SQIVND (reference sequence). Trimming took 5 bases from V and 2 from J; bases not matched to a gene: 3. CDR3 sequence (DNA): TGTGCCAGTAGTTCGGACAGGGGCAACTATGGCTACACCTTC. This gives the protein CASSSDRGNYGYTF.

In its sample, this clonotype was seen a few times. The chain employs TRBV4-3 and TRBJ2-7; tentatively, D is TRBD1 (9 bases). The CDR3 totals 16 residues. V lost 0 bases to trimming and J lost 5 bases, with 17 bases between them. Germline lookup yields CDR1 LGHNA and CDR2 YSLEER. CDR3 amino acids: CASSQDSGTGRNEQYF. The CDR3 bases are TGCGCCAGCAGCCAAGATAGCGGGACAGGGAGGAACGAGCAGTACTTC.

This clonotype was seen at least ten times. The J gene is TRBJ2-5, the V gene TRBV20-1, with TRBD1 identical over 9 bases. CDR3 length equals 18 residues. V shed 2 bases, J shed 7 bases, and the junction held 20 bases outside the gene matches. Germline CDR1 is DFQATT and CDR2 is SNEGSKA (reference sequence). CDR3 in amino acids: CSARLSTGTGIGGRTQYF. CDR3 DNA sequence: TGCAGTGCTAGACTATCTACCGGGACAGGGATTGGGGGTCGGACCCAGTACTTC.

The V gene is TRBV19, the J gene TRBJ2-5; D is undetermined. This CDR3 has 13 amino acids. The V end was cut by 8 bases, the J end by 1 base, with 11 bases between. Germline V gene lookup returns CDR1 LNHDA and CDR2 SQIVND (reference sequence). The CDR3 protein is CASQGRSQETQYF. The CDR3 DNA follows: TGTGCCAGTCAAGGAAGGAGCCAAGAGACCCAGTACTTC.

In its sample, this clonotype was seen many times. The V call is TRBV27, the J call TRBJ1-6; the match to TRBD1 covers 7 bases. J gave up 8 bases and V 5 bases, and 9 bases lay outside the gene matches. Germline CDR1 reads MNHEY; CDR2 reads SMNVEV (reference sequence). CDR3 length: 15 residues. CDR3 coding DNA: TGTGCCAGCAGTCCACGGACAGGAGGCTATTCACCCCTCCACTTT. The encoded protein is CASSPRTGGYSPLHF.